The TCR beta chain described here comes from a study of blood T cell repertoires in COVID-19. At the level of the study: Donors in the United States, Italy and Spain gave samples during acute or convalescent COVID-19. Sample material is recorded as cDNA or gDNA derived from T cells, B-cell-depleted T cells, or PBMCs.

In the original workflow: Nucleated cell counts were estimated from reference gene primer amplification. The repertoire was sequenced with immunoSEQ multiplex PCR; TCRdb's copy has only in-frame clones and lacks some. The D gene and trimming were derived from the DNA, and the V and J assignments and clone size from that table. The table shows approximately 100,000 clones, with roughly nine tenths occurring only once. V lost 5 bases, J lost 3 bases, and 8 bases lay in between. CDR3 length equals 13 residues. CDR1 is LNHNV, CDR2 YYDKDF, per germline (reference sequence). The chain has TRBV15 and TRBJ1-5; D may be TRBD1 (5 bases). This TCR came from a middle-aged man in a cohort sampled during active COVID-19. The specimen sequenced was peripheral blood. The DNA for the CDR3 is TGTGCCACCAGCGCGGGGCCCAATCAGCCCCAGCATTTT. Its translation is CATSAGPNQPQHF.